This TCR beta chain was retrieved from a study of vaccination and CD4 T cells after COVID-19. Study overall: Post-vaccination samples were procured at a median of around 79 days following dose two (range 14 to 241).

Once obtained from cultured CD4+ T cells, the DNA was sequenced using the Oncomine TCR Beta short-read assay. Each CDR3 protein is one row after TCRdb ran MiXCR on the PCR reads. Of 14,000 to 15,000 distinct CDR3 sequences in the sample, about 50% are singletons; the top ten hold about 12%. This clonotype was counted between two and nine times. Its antigen is not identified. Treatment described: approximately 9-day PBMC culture with coronavirus spike peptide pools or control peptides (ViraFEST assay). Germline CDR1 ENHRY, CDR2 SYGVKD. The CDR3 extends over 16 amino acids. V shed 0 bases, J shed 7 bases, and the junction held 11 bases outside the gene matches.

What was sequenced was CD4+ T cells from blood, cultured in vitro. The clonotype originates from a human donor who had recovered from COVID-19. The V call is TRBV10-3, the J call TRBJ2-7; 8 nucleotides agree with TRBD2. The CDR3 coding sequence is TGTGCCATCAGTGAGTCGTGGACTAGCTCAAGTAGTGAGCAGTACTTC. The encoded protein is CAISESWTSSSSEQYF.